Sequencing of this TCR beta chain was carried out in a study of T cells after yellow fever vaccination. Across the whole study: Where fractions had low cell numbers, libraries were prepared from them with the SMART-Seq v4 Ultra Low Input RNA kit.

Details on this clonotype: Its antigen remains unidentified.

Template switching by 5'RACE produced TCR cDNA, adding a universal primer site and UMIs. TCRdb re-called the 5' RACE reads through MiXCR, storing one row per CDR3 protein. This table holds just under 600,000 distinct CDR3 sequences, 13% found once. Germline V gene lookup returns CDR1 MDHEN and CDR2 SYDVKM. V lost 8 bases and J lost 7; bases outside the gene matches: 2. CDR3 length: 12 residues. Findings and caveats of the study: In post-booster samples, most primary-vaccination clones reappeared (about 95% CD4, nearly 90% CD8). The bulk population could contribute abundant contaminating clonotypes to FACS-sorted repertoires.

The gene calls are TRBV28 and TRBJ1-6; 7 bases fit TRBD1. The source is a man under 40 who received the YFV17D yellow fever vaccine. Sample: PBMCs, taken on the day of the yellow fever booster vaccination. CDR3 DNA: TGTGCCAGCGGGGACAGAAATTCACCCCTCCACTTT. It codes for CASGDRNSPLHF.